The TCR beta chain described here comes from a study of a mutant IDH1 vaccine in newly diagnosed glioma. The length of the CDR3 is 13 residues. Germline values: CDR1 SGHTA, CDR2 FQGNSA. V dropped 5 bases and J dropped 0 bases, with 8 bases sitting between them. This clone was found a few times. Its cognate antigen is unknown. The time point is: week 23, last vaccination. In the vaccine, a single dose held 300 ug of the mutant IDH1 20-mer peptide, along with topical imiquimod. The data were produced by immunoSEQ multiplex PCR, yet TCRdb's version contains in-frame clones alone and is incomplete. The table has 58,000 or so clones, around 87% seen once.

The chain has TRBV7-2 and TRBJ2-7, with a weak D call TRBD1 (5 bases). The sequence came from a man aged 40-49 years with glioma. Sample: PBMCs, taken from a glioma patient whose treatment included an IDH1 peptide vaccine. DNA for the CDR3: TGTGCCAGCAGCATACAGGCCTCCTACGAGCAGTACTTC. It codes for CASSIQASYEQYF. Combining the CDR3 with reference TRBV7-2 and TRBJ2-7 gives the whole variable domain GAGVSQSPSNKVTEKGKDVELRCDPISGHTALYWYRQSLGQGLEFLIYFQGNSAPDKSGLPSDRFSAERTGGSVSTLTIQRTQQEDSAVYLCASSIQASYEQYFGPGTRLTVT.